The clone carrying this T cell receptor beta chain was recorded many times. The antigen remains undetermined. Naive CD8 T cells were FACS-sorted by CD8+CD4-CCR7+CD45RA+ markers. TCRdb re-called the PCR reads through MiXCR, storing one row per CDR3 protein. This table holds about 640,000 distinct CDR3 sequences, 20% found once. V lost 3 bases, J lost 5 bases, and 15 bases lay in between. This CDR3 is 14 amino acids long. The germline gives CDR1 SGDLS, CDR2 YYNGEE. The source of the sample is a study of molecular identifiers for immune sequencing clone quantification. Study-wide findings and caveats: Over 97% of effector molecules, but under 1% in naive cells, were held by clones with more than 20 RNA copies. Single-cell amounts of spiked Jurkat TCR RNA were reportedly detectable among approximately 1 million naive cells.

This sequence was found in a human donor in good health. Some libraries in this study had Jurkat cell RNA spiked in. Material for sequencing was naive CD8+ T cells from blood, with Jurkat cell RNA spiked in. Subset indicated: FACS-sorted CD8+CD4-CCR7+CD45RA+ naive T cells. This rearrangement joins TRBV9 to TRBJ2-7; tentatively, D is TRBD2 (6 bases). CDR3 nucleotides: TGTGCCAGCAGCGCCGAGACTAGTTCGGACGAGCAGTACTTC. This encodes CASSAETSSDEQYF.